Below, 32 T cell receptor beta chains from the same sample are listed, as sequenced in a study of technical replicates of blood from a handful of donors. Sequencing was performed with immunoSEQ multiplex PCR; in TCRdb, only in-frame clones are kept and a portion is missing. Among 70,000 or so clones listed, almost 99% were seen once. The sample taken for sequencing was T cells isolated from PBMCs. These receptors all stem from a human donor in good health.

This chain links TRBV6-5 with TRBJ2-5; tentatively, D is TRBD2 (6 bases). Germline V gene lookup returns CDR1 MNHEY and CDR2 SVGAGI. The CDR3 runs 15 residues. V gave up 0 bases and J gave up 5 bases, with 13 bases separating them. In nucleotides, the CDR3 is TGTGCCAGCAGTTACTCCTCTAGCGTGTATGAGACCCAGTACTTC. This encodes CASSYSSSVYETQYF.

V and J are TRBV7-8 and TRBJ2-1; TRBD1 matches at 9 bases. The CDR3 spans 16 residues. Germline V gene lookup returns CDR1 SGHVS and CDR2 FQNEAQ. V was clipped by 5 bases and J by 4 bases; unmatched bases: 9. The CDR3 loop is CASSHSGTGTYNEQFF. The CDR3 nucleotides read TGTGCCAGCAGCCATTCCGGGACAGGGACTTACAATGAGCAGTTCTTC. The whole variable domain, filled in from reference TRBV7-8 and TRBJ2-1, reads GAGVSQSPRYKVAKRGQDVALRCDPISGHVSLFWYQQALGQGPEFLTYFQNEAQLDKSGLPSDRFFAERPEGSVSTLKIQRTQQEDSAVYLCASSHSGTGTYNEQFFGPGTRLTVL.

The V gene is TRBV6-1, the J gene TRBJ1-5; D remains ambiguous. CDR1 is MNHNS and CDR2 is SASEGT in the germline V gene. Trimming removed 2 bases from V and 7 bases from J, with 9 bases in between. The CDR3 runs to 13 residues. CDR3 protein: CASSESWRQPQHF. DNA of the CDR3: TGTGCCAGCAGTGAATCATGGAGACAGCCCCAGCATTTT.

The CDR3 coding sequence is TGTGCCAGCAGCATTACGGCTAGCGCTCAAGAGACCCAGTACTTC. It yields the protein CASSITASAQETQYF. The chain is built from TRBV5-4 and TRBJ2-5; a weak D match, TRBD2 (6 bases). V was cut by 4 bases and J by 2 bases, with 15 bases left in between. The CDR3 is made up of 15 amino acids. Per germline, CDR1 SGHNT and CDR2 YYREEE (reference sequence).

This rearrangement joins TRBV7-9 to TRBJ2-3; 8 nucleotides align to TRBD2. CDR3 size: 16 residues. The ends lost 0 bases at V and 9 bases at J; junction bases unmatched: 11. Germline-derived CDR1 and CDR2 are SEHNR and FQNEAQ (reference sequence). In DNA, the CDR3 is TGTGCCAGCAGCTTAGCGCCGGGAGGGCCGGCGTCGACGCAGTATTTT. Its translation is CASSLAPGGPASTQYF.

The chain couples TRBV27 to TRBJ1-1; the D gene is possibly TRBD1 (6 bases). V shed 4 bases and J shed 4 bases, with 13 bases lying between them. CDR3 size: 14 residues. Germline V lookup: CDR1 MNHEY, CDR2 SMNVEV (reference sequence). The CDR3 DNA follows: TGTGCCAGCAGTTACGGACAGATGGGCACTGAAGCTTTCTTT. Translation gives CASSYGQMGTEAFF.

The rearrangement links TRBV7-9 to TRBJ1-2; 9 positions agree with TRBD1. Trimming at V came to 5 bases and at J to 8 bases, leaving 0 bases not matched to a gene. Germline values: CDR1 SEHNR, CDR2 FQNEAQ (reference sequence). The CDR3 length is 11 residues. The CDR3 DNA sequence: TGTGCCAGCAGCACAGGGGGCGGCTACACCTTC. This translates into CASSTGGGYTF.

Comments on this clone: This CDR3 is also generated by other DNA sequences in the sample. J is TRBJ2-1 and V is TRBV5-6; 9 bases map to TRBD2. Germline V gene data show CDR1 as SGHDT and CDR2 as YYEEEE. Trimming cost V 0 bases and J 5 bases; bases outside gene matches: 3. There are 15 residues in the CDR3. The CDR3 protein is CASSLELAGHNEQFF. CDR3 bases: TGTGCCAGCAGCTTGGAGCTAGCGGGACACAATGAGCAGTTCTTC. Full variable domain (missing parts from reference TRBV5-6 and TRBJ2-1): DAGVTQSPTHLIKTRGQQVTLRCSPKSGHDTVSWYQQALGQGPQFIFQYYEEEERQRGNFPDRFSGHQFPNYSSELNVNALLLGDSALYLCASSLELAGHNEQFFGPGTRLTVL.

V is TRBV5-1 and J is TRBJ2-5, with 8 positions matching TRBD2. The germline CDR1 and CDR2 sequences are SGHRS and YFSETQ. The junction had 4 bases not matched to a gene; V was cut back by 3 bases and J by 0 bases. The CDR3 has 15 amino acids. The CDR3 here is CASSYIAGYQETQYF. The DNA for the CDR3 is TGCGCCAGCAGCTACATAGCGGGGTACCAAGAGACCCAGTACTTC.

The V gene is TRBV14, the J gene TRBJ2-7; D might be TRBD2 (5 bases). The V end lost 1 base, the J end lost 9 bases, and 10 bases lay between the germline ends. The CDR3 extends over 12 amino acids. Germline V gives CDR1 SGHDN, CDR2 FVKESK. This chain's CDR3 is CASSQVRERQYF. CDR3 nucleotide sequence: TGTGCCAGCAGCCAAGTGAGGGAGAGGCAGTACTTC.

The chain combines TRBV4-1 with TRBJ2-6, with D perhaps TRBD1 (6 bases). This CDR3 has 16 residues. Trimming pared 2 bases from V and 2 bases from J, leaving 10 bases between. Looked up from germline, CDR1 is MGHRA and CDR2 is YSYEKL. CDR3 residues: CASSQQTGTGANVLTF. The CDR3 DNA is TGCGCCAGCAGCCAACAAACAGGGACTGGGGCCAACGTCCTGACTTTC.

This clone has just one count. The V gene is TRBV2, the J gene TRBJ2-5; D is unclear. The CDR3 is 14 residues long. Germline CDR1 reads SNHLY; CDR2 reads FYNNEI. Trimming took off 0 bases at V and 1 base at J, with 6 bases between the two ends. CDR3: CASSEALFQETQYF. In nucleotides, the CDR3 is TGTGCCAGCAGTGAAGCCCTGTTCCAAGAGACCCAGTACTTC. The full variable domain, with the rest looked up from reference TRBV2 and TRBJ2-5, is EPEVTQTPSHQVTQMGQEVILRCVPISNHLYFYWYRQILGQKVEFLVSFYNNEISEKSEIFDDQFSVERPDGSNFTLKIRSTKLEDSAMYFCASSEALFQETQYFGPGTRLLVL.

The chain employs TRBV7-9 and TRBJ2-5; TRBD1 is a possible D gene (6 bases). Germline CDR1 reads SEHNR; CDR2 reads FQNEAQ (reference sequence). The CDR3 covers 17 residues. Between the trimmed V and J ends, which lost 0 bases and 0 bases, there was a span of 14 bases. The CDR3 DNA follows: TGTGCCAGCAGCTTAGCCTCGGGACACCGGTACCAAGAGACCCAGTACTTC. It yields the protein CASSLASGHRYQETQYF.

The chain employs TRBV4-1 and TRBJ1-1; the D is unclear. V was cut by 4 bases and J by 1 base, with 16 bases left in between. There are 16 residues in the CDR3. The germline gives CDR1 MGHRA, CDR2 YSYEKL. The CDR3: CASSLPQNRQNTEAFF. CDR3 sequence (DNA): TGCGCCAGCAGCCTCCCACAAAACAGACAGAACACTGAAGCTTTCTTT.

This rearrangement joins TRBV28 to TRBJ1-1, with D possibly being TRBD1 (5 bases). There are 15 residues in the CDR3. From germline, CDR1 is MDHEN and CDR2 SYDVKM. The V end was cut by 2 bases, the J end by 4 bases, with 14 bases between. Written as DNA, the CDR3 is TGTGCCAGCAGTTTACCTCCGGGGGTCGGCACTGAAGCTTTCTTT. Its protein product is CASSLPPGVGTEAFF.

The J gene is TRBJ1-4, the V gene TRBV5-1; tentative D call: TRBD1 (5 bases). Per germline, CDR1 SGHRS and CDR2 YFSETQ. The CDR3 consists of 13 residues. The germline V and J ends were trimmed by 1 base and 8 bases, with 9 bases remaining between them. CDR3 nucleotide sequence: TGCGCCAGCAGCTTGTGGCAGGGAGAAAAACTGTTTTTT. Amino acid sequence: CASSLWQGEKLFF.

J is TRBJ1-2 and V is TRBV9; TRBD1 might be the D (6 bases). In germline, CDR1 is SGDLS, CDR2 YYNGEE. The V and J ends lost 1 base and 7 bases respectively, with 20 bases between them. The CDR3 contains 16 residues. The CDR3 protein is CASSVRAWQGNRGYTF. The CDR3 coding sequence is TGTGCCAGCAGCGTAAGGGCCTGGCAGGGGAATCGTGGCTACACCTTC.

V is TRBV5-6 and J is TRBJ1-2, with 7 nucleotides matching TRBD1. Germline trimming cut 4 bases from V and 4 bases from J; bases unmatched to any gene: 7. This CDR3 comprises 14 residues. Germline assignment: CDR1 SGHDT and CDR2 YYEEEE. The CDR3 DNA reads TGTGCCAGCAGCCCAGGGACAGCCCCCTATGGCTACACCTTC. Its translation is CASSPGTAPYGYTF.

A word on this clone: At one boundary the junction diverges from the germline segment, which might be a read error. The chain links TRBV5-6 to TRBJ2-1, with TRBD2 identical over 10 bases. This CDR3 spans 12 amino acids. Germline CDR1 and CDR2: SGHDT and YYEEEE. Here the CDR3 reads CASRLGTSVWFF. The CDR3 nucleotides are TGTGCCAGCAGGTTGGGGACTAGCGTGTGGTTCTTC.

The chain has TRBV30 and TRBJ2-3; 11 bases are shared with TRBD2. The CDR3 extends over 20 amino acids. Looked up from germline, CDR1 is GTSNPN and CDR2 is SVGIG (reference sequence). The trim removed 1 base at V and 1 base at J, leaving 16 bases unmatched. The chain's CDR3 is CAWSGFAREELAGGTDTQYF. The CDR3 nucleotides are TGTGCCTGGAGTGGGTTTGCCAGGGAGGAACTAGCGGGAGGCACAGATACGCAGTATTTT.

The genes are TRBV27 and TRBJ1-5; D is ambiguous. Trimming cost V 2 bases and J 7 bases, with 9 bases left between them. CDR3 length: 13 amino acids. Per the germline V gene, CDR1 is MNHEY and CDR2 is SMNVEV (reference sequence). The CDR3 DNA follows: TGTGCCAGCAGTTTAAGCTCTGTCCAGCCCCAGCATTTT. Amino acid sequence: CASSLSSVQPQHF.

This chain links TRBV5-1 with TRBJ1-2, with TRBD1 identical over 9 bases. In germline, CDR1 is SGHRS, CDR2 YFSETQ. The CDR3 is 13 residues long. Losses at the gene ends were 0 bases for V and 7 bases for J; bases not matched to a gene: 1. The CDR3 here is CASSLAGQGGYTF. For the CDR3, the DNA is TGCGCCAGCAGCTTGGCGGGACAGGGTGGCTACACCTTC.

The chain joins TRBV11-1 to TRBJ2-1; TRBD2 matches at 7 bases. V lost 3 bases to trimming and J lost 6 bases; unmatched junction nucleotides: 8. The germline V gene encodes CDR1 SGHAT and CDR2 FQDESV (reference sequence). The CDR3 runs 15 residues. Written as DNA, the CDR3 is TGTGCCAGCAGCTTTGTAAGGACGGGGGGCAATGAGCAGTTCTTC. Translating gives CASSFVRTGGNEQFF.

The chain carries TRBV6-5 and TRBJ1-5, with D possibly TRBD1 on 6 matching bases. V gave up 8 bases and J gave up 0 bases, with 14 bases separating them. There are 15 residues in the CDR3. The germline CDR1 and CDR2 sequences are MNHEY and SVGAGI. The CDR3 DNA is TGTGCCAGCCGGGACAATGGGGGTAGCAATCAGCCCCAGCATTTT. Its protein is CASRDNGGSNQPQHF.

This sequence joins TRBV7-9 and TRBJ2-7; 14 nucleotides line up with TRBD2. Germline V gene data show CDR1 as SEHNR and CDR2 as FQNEAQ (reference sequence). Trimming removed 4 bases from V and 7 bases from J; junction bases left unmatched: 3. The CDR3 loop spans 14 amino acids. The CDR3 is CASSSTSGRGEQYF. For the CDR3, the DNA is TGTGCCAGCAGCTCGACTAGCGGGAGGGGGGAGCAGTACTTC.

This sequence joins TRBV28 and TRBJ2-3, with 14 bases lining up with TRBD2. Trimming removed 3 bases from V and 5 bases from J; junction bases left unmatched: 7. The CDR3 runs 17 residues. CDR1 is MDHEN, CDR2 SYDVKM, per germline. In DNA, the CDR3 is TGTGCCAGCAGTTTCCCGGGACTAGCGGGAGAGGGAGATACGCAGTATTTT. Protein: CASSFPGLAGEGDTQYF.

This rearrangement joins TRBV6-1 to TRBJ1-5, with TRBD1 matching over 7 bases. The ends lost 6 bases at V and 0 bases at J; junction bases unmatched: 5. Per the germline V gene, CDR1 is MNHNS and CDR2 is SASEGT. CDR3 size: 15 residues. The chain's CDR3 is CASRLDRSSNQPQHF. For the CDR3, the DNA is TGTGCCAGCAGGCTGGACAGGAGTAGCAATCAGCCCCAGCATTTT.

This chain connects TRBV7-9 to TRBJ1-3; 8 bases map to TRBD1. The V segment lost 2 bases and the J segment 4 bases; nucleotides outside the gene matches: 7. CDR3 length: 16 amino acids. CDR1 and CDR2 (germline): SEHNR, FQNEAQ (reference sequence). The CDR3 region has the DNA TGTGCCAGCAGCTTATGGGCGGGACAGGCAGGAAACACCATATATTTT. Its translation is CASSLWAGQAGNTIYF.

The rearrangement uses TRBV27 and TRBJ1-3, with D hard to call. The CDR3 is 14 residues long. Trimming shortened V by 3 bases and J by 1 base, and 7 bases separated the two germline ends. The V gene's germline CDR1 is MNHEY and CDR2 SMNVEV (reference sequence). CDR3: CASSFRESGNTIYF. The CDR3 nucleotides are TGTGCCAGCAGTTTCCGGGAATCTGGAAACACCATATATTTT.

This chain uses TRBV4-1 with TRBJ2-7, with 9 bases that match TRBD1. The CDR3 totals 15 residues. Germline V CDR1 and CDR2: MGHRA, YSYEKL. V lost 3 bases and J lost 3; bases outside the gene matches: 6. CDR3 DNA: TGCGCCAGCAGCCAGCCGGGACAGGGCTACTACGAGCAGTACTTC. Translating gives CASSQPGQGYYEQYF.

The V call is TRBV9, the J call TRBJ2-1; 7 positions agree with TRBD2. The CDR3 loop spans 15 amino acids. V dropped 0 bases and J dropped 4; count of bases not matched to a gene: 4. Per germline, CDR1 SGDLS and CDR2 YYNGEE. In nucleotides, the CDR3 is TGTGCCAGCAGCGTAGCTGGCGGGAGTTACAATGAGCAGTTCTTC. Translation: CASSVAGGSYNEQFF.

This chain uses TRBV7-6 with TRBJ2-5; 7 bases align to TRBD2. V gave up 0 bases and J gave up 4 bases; unmatched junction bases: 2. The V gene's germline CDR1 is SGHVS and CDR2 FNYEAQ. This CDR3 contains 14 residues. CDR3 residues: CASSLAGGRETQYF. The DNA of the CDR3 is TGTGCCAGCAGCTTAGCGGGAGGGCGAGAGACCCAGTACTTC.